The rows below give T cell receptor beta chains drawn from one sample of a study of blood T cell repertoires in COVID-19. Profiling relied on immunoSEQ multiplex PCR, and the TCRdb table lists in-frame clones only, not all of them. The profile shows some 130,000 clones, about nine tenths of them singletons. What was sequenced was peripheral blood. The receptors derive from a man aged 50-60 years with active COVID-19. Each CDR3 is given with its conserved first and last residue. A D gene is named only where the DNA matches it firmly. The size entry is marked missing in some rows and otherwise reads once, few, many or a size class.

size: .
V: TRBV18
D: .
J: TRBJ1-3
DNA: TGTGCCAGCTCACCATCTACAGGGCCTGGAAACACCATATATTTT
CDR3: CASSPSTGPGNTIYF

size: .
V: TRBV18
D: .
J: TRBJ2-2
DNA: TGTGCCAGCTCACCGGACAGGAACACCGGGGAGCTGTTTTTT
CDR3: CASSPDRNTGELFF

size: few
V: TRBV5-1
D: TRBD1
J: TRBJ1-2
DNA: TGCGCCAGCAGCTTGACAGGGGGAAACTCGGGAGGCTACACCTTC
CDR3: CASSLTGGNSGGYTF

size: .
V: TRBV6-1
D: TRBD2
J: TRBJ2-1
DNA: TGTGCCAGCAGTGAAATAGGGACTAGCGGACTCTACAATGAGCAGTTCTTC
CDR3: CASSEIGTSGLYNEQFF

size: .
V: TRBV19
D: .
J: TRBJ1-1
DNA: TGTGCCAGTAGTAGCCAGGTGAACACTGAAGCTTTCTTT
CDR3: CASSSQVNTEAFF

size: .
V: TRBV6-5
D: TRBD1
J: TRBJ1-1
DNA: TGTGCCAGCAGTTACTCAGGACAGGGGGCTATCGAAGCTTTCTTT
CDR3: CASSYSGQGAIEAFF

size: .
V: TRBV9
D: TRBD1
J: TRBJ1-4
DNA: TGTGCCAGCTCGGACAGGGGGCTGCCTAATGAAAAACTGTTTTTT
CDR3: CASSDRGLPNEKLFF

size: .
V: TRBV24-1
D: TRBD1
J: TRBJ1-1
DNA: TGTGCCACCAGTGAATGGGACAGGGGGCGCGGGGGAGCTTTCTTT
CDR3: CATSEWDRGRGGAFF

size: .
V: TRBV6-5
D: .
J: TRBJ1-3
DNA: TGTGCCAGCAGTCAGGGGACGGGCTCTGGAAACACCATATATTTT
CDR3: CASSQGTGSGNTIYF

size: .
V: TRBV11-2
D: TRBD1
J: TRBJ1-1
DNA: TGTGCCAGCAGCTTGGACAGGGACACTGAAGCTTTCTTT
CDR3: CASSLDRDTEAFF

size: .
V: TRBV20-1
D: .
J: TRBJ1-1
DNA: TGCAGTGTAGCCGGACATACTGAAGCTTTCTTT
CDR3: CSVAGHTEAFF

size: .
V: TRBV10-2
D: TRBD2
J: TRBJ2-7
DNA: TGCGCCAGCAGGGGGAGGGTGTACGAGCAGTACTTC
CDR3: CASRGRVYEQYF

size: .
V: TRBV5-4
D: TRBD2
J: TRBJ2-3
DNA: TGTGCCAGCAGCTTAACTAGCGCATTCACAGATACGCAGTATTTT
CDR3: CASSLTSAFTDTQYF

size: .
V: TRBV4-1
D: .
J: TRBJ2-2
DNA: TGCGCCAGCAGCCCGCTATCAGGGAAAACCGGGGAGCTGTTTTTT
CDR3: CASSPLSGKTGELFF

size: .
V: TRBV6-5
D: .
J: TRBJ2-1
DNA: TGTGCCAGCAGACCTACAGGTTACAATGAGCAGTTCTTC
CDR3: CASRPTGYNEQFF

size: .
V: TRBV4-2
D: .
J: TRBJ2-1
DNA: TGTGCCAGCAGCCAAGATGGAACTAGCCGGGTGCTTGAGCAGTTCTTC
CDR3: CASSQDGTSRVLEQFF

size: .
V: TRBV6-5
D: .
J: TRBJ1-1
DNA: TGTGCCAGCAGTTACTCGACAAGGACTGAAGCTTTCTTT
CDR3: CASSYSTRTEAFF

size: few
V: TRBV7-9
D: .
J: TRBJ1-1
DNA: TGTGCCAGCAGCCCGGGGGTCGGGGGGCGCGGCGGGTTCGGCACTGAAGCTTTCTTT
CDR3: CASSPGVGGRGGFGTEAFF

size: .
V: TRBV2
D: TRBD2
J: TRBJ2-1
DNA: TGTGCCAGCACGCGGGAGAAGGTTAATGAGCAGTTCTTC
CDR3: CASTREKVNEQFF

size: .
V: TRBV5-1
D: TRBD2
J: TRBJ2-2
DNA: TGCGCCAGCAGCTTGCCCCAAGCGGGATCCACCGGGGAGCTGTTTTTT
CDR3: CASSLPQAGSTGELFF

size: .
V: TRBV9
D: TRBD2
J: TRBJ2-5
DNA: TGTGCCAGCAGCTCCCGGACTAGCGGGGTGGAGACCCAGTACTTC
CDR3: CASSSRTSGVETQYF

size: few
V: TRBV11-2
D: TRBD1
J: TRBJ1-6
DNA: TGTGCCAGCAGCCCGACAGGGAATAATTCACCCCTCCACTTT
CDR3: CASSPTGNNSPLHF

size: .
V: TRBV4-2
D: .
J: TRBJ1-6
DNA: TGTGCCAGCAGCCAAGAAGGGATGGGCAGGGCCGGTTCACCCCTCCACTTT
CDR3: CASSQEGMGRAGSPLHF

size: .
V: TRBV20-1
D: .
J: TRBJ1-5
DNA: TGCAGTGCTAGAGATAGTCAGCCCCAGCATTTT
CDR3: CSARDSQPQHF

size: .
V: TRBV11-2
D: TRBD1
J: TRBJ2-1
DNA: TGTGCCAGCAGCTTTACATCGGGTCAGGGGGCCTCTCAGCAGTTCTTC
CDR3: CASSFTSGQGASQQFF

size: .
V: TRBV2
D: TRBD2
J: TRBJ2-1
DNA: TGTGCCAGCGTACTAGCGGGAGGGATACCTTACAATGAGCAGTTCTTC
CDR3: CASVLAGGIPYNEQFF

size: .
V: TRBV7-6
D: TRBD1
J: TRBJ2-2
DNA: TGTGCCAGCAGCCCCCAACCAGGACAGGCTTCGAACACCGGGGAGCTGTTTTTT
CDR3: CASSPQPGQASNTGELFF

size: .
V: TRBV27
D: .
J: TRBJ1-5
DNA: TGTGCCAGCATCGTTATCCTGATGGTGGCAAGCAATCAGCCCCAGCATTTT
CDR3: CASIVILMVASNQPQHF

size: .
V: TRBV5-6
D: TRBD1
J: TRBJ1-2
DNA: TGTGCCAGCAGCGATATGGGACAGGGAACCAATGGCTACACCTTC
CDR3: CASSDMGQGTNGYTF

size: .
V: TRBV5-1
D: TRBD1
J: TRBJ2-5
DNA: TGCGCCAGCAGCTTGCAGGGGGCGCAAGGACAAGAGACCCAGTACTTC
CDR3: CASSLQGAQGQETQYF

size: .
V: TRBV24-1
D: TRBD2
J: TRBJ2-1
DNA: TGTGCCACCAGTGACCCTAGCGGGAGCGTGTCCTACAATGAGCAGTTCTTC
CDR3: CATSDPSGSVSYNEQFF

size: .
V: TRBV27
D: TRBD1
J: TRBJ2-7
DNA: TGTGCCAGCGGCCGGACAGGGCTTCCCTACGAGCAGTACTTC
CDR3: CASGRTGLPYEQYF

size: .
V: TRBV7-2
D: TRBD2
J: TRBJ2-3
DNA: TGTGCCAGCAGCTCCGGGACTATCACAGATACGCAGTATTTT
CDR3: CASSSGTITDTQYF

size: once
V: TRBV3-1/TRBV3-2
D: .
J: TRBJ2-3
DNA: TGTGCCAGCAGCCAAGTGTCAGGGTGGGGATCAGATACGCAGTATTTT
CDR3: CASSQVSGWGSDTQYF